Below are 32 T cell receptor beta chains sequenced from a single sample in a study of shared clonotypes between healthy human individuals. Some clones are missing from TCRdb's copy, which holds only in-frame ones; the method was immunoSEQ multiplex PCR. The table shows some 100,000 clones, with 68% occurring only once. The material sequenced was memory CD8+ T cells sorted from blood. The subset is: CD45RO+ cells pooled with CCR7-negative TemRA cells. The receptors originated from a woman aged 25 to 39 in good health.

The V and J genes are TRBV10-2 and TRBJ1-1; D not resolved. The germline V and J ends were trimmed by 3 bases and 1 base, with 6 bases remaining between them. The CDR3 has 13 residues. Germline V gene lookup returns CDR1 WSHSY and CDR2 SAAADI. This chain's CDR3 is CASSDLGNTEAFF. CDR3 nucleotide sequence: TGCGCCAGCAGTGATCTGGGGAACACTGAAGCTTTCTTT.

J is TRBJ2-7 and V is TRBV7-9; the match to TRBD2 covers 10 bases. The CDR3 has 15 amino acids. The J segment lost 6 bases and the V segment lost 5 bases, leaving 10 bases of the junction unmatched. Per the germline V gene, CDR1 is SEHNR and CDR2 is FQNEAQ (reference sequence). The CDR3 bases are TGTGCCAGCAGCAGTCGAAGCGGGAGGGCGGCCGAGCAGTACTTC. Amino acid sequence: CASSSRSGRAAEQYF. The whole variable domain, filled in from reference TRBV7-9 and TRBJ2-7, reads DTGVSQNPRHKITKRGQNVTFRCDPISEHNRLYWYRQTLGQGPEFLTYFQNEAQLEKSRLLSDRFSAERPKGSFSTLEIQRTEQGDSAMYLCASSSRSGRAAEQYFGPGTRLTVT.

This chain joins TRBV6-5 and TRBJ2-7, with 8 bases identical to TRBD1. V dropped 1 base and J dropped 2; count of bases not matched to a gene: 4. Germline CDR1 reads MNHEY; CDR2 reads SVGAGI. This CDR3 is built from 15 residues. For the CDR3, the DNA is TGTGCCAGCAGTTACTGGCCAGGGGGCCCCTACGAGCAGTACTTC. Translating gives CASSYWPGGPYEQYF.

The table lists this clone with a few counts. This chain connects TRBV21-1 to TRBJ2-1; no DNA check was done on the table's D call, TRBD2. TRBV21-1 is a documented pseudogene. The CDR3 has 10 residues. CDR3: CASLSDEQFF. DNA for the CDR3: TGTGCCAGCTTATCGGATGAGCAGTTCTTC.

This rearrangement joins TRBV27 to TRBJ2-5, with D possibly matching TRBD1 (6 bases). Trimming took 3 bases from V and 2 from J, leaving 10 bases between them. The CDR3 has 14 amino acids. Germline lookup yields CDR1 MNHEY and CDR2 SMNVEV (reference sequence). In DNA, the CDR3 is TGTGCCAGCAGTTTCTCGACAGGTCAAGAGACCCAGTACTTC. It encodes CASSFSTGQETQYF.

This clone appeared a single time. The rearrangement uses TRBV28 and TRBJ2-7; TRBD2 matches at 11 bases. J lost 0 bases, V lost 6 bases, and 25 bases had no gene match. CDR3 length: 22 amino acids. Germline loops: CDR1 MDHEN, CDR2 SYDVKM. The CDR3 DNA reads as TGTGCCAGCAGGTCCGAGACAGGGGGGGGAGGACTAGCGGGCCCCTACTCCTACGAGCAGTACTTC. Translation: CASRSETGGGGLAGPYSYEQYF.

This rearrangement joins TRBV28 to TRBJ1-5; a weak D match, TRBD1 (5 bases). This CDR3 contains 16 residues. The ends were cut back, 1 base at V and 7 bases at J, with 17 bases in the middle. The germline V gene has CDR1 MDHEN and CDR2 SYDVKM. For the CDR3, the DNA is TGTGCCAGCAGTTTATACGTCCGCAGGGTAGGACAGCCCCAGCATTTT. Residues: CASSLYVRRVGQPQHF.

This clone was counted only a few times. V is TRBV28 and J is TRBJ2-7, with a possible D match to TRBD1 (6 bases). CDR1 is MDHEN, CDR2 SYDVKM, per germline. This CDR3 is 15 amino acids long. Trimming took 2 bases from V and 3 from J, leaving 14 bases between them. Here the CDR3 reads CASSLGQGLGYEQYF. The DNA for the CDR3 is TGTGCCAGCAGTTTAGGGCAGGGGCTAGGCTACGAGCAGTACTTC.

This clone has a handful of counts. The V gene is TRBV11-2, the J gene TRBJ2-2; D unresolved. Between the trimmed V and J ends, which lost 1 base and 6 bases, there was a span of 3 bases. This CDR3 has 12 residues. Germline values: CDR1 SGHAT, CDR2 FQNNGV. The CDR3 region has the DNA TGTGCCAGCAGCTTAGTAGCCGGGGAGCTGTTTTTT. Amino acid sequence: CASSLVAGELFF.

The chain combines TRBV7-3 with TRBJ2-5; 11 bases are a match to TRBD1. The CDR3 extends over 13 amino acids. Per germline, CDR1 SGHTA and CDR2 FQGTGA. Unmatched junction bases numbered 0, after V lost 3 bases and J lost 6 bases. The CDR3 coding sequence is TGTGCCAGCAGCTTGGACAGGGGGCAGACCCAGTACTTC. This translates into CASSLDRGQTQYF.

The chain combines TRBV13 with TRBJ2-1; D might be TRBD2 (6 bases). The V gene's germline CDR1 is PRHDT and CDR2 FYEKMQ (reference sequence). The CDR3 covers 17 residues. Trimming shortened V by 2 bases and J by 2 bases, and 16 bases separated the two germline ends. CDR3 loop: CASSLIGLARAYNEQFF. DNA of the CDR3: TGTGCCAGCAGCTTAATCGGCCTAGCGCGAGCCTACAATGAGCAGTTCTTC.

A single count supports this clone. The chain uses TRBV20-1 and TRBJ2-7; possible D gene TRBD1, 5 bases. V gave up 5 bases and J gave up 2 bases, with 7 bases separating them. This CDR3 has 11 amino acids. CDR1 is DFQATT, CDR2 SNEGSKA, per germline (reference sequence). The CDR3 bases are TGCAGTGCTCCGGACACCTACGAGCAGTACTTC. As protein: CSAPDTYEQYF.

This chain links TRBV2 with TRBJ2-5; 9 positions match TRBD2. From germline, CDR1 is SNHLY and CDR2 FYNNEI. This CDR3 has 15 residues. J was trimmed by 2 bases and V by 3 bases; bases with no gene match: 4. The CDR3 DNA follows: TGTGCCAGCAGTGAGACTAGCGGAAGTCAAGAGACCCAGTACTTC. Protein product: CASSETSGSQETQYF.

V usage is TRBV11-3 and J usage is TRBJ2-5; TRBD1 might be the D (5 bases). Germline-derived CDR1 and CDR2 are SGHNT and YENEEA. The CDR3 contains 13 residues. Trimming removed 1 base at V and 4 bases at J, with 7 bases between. The CDR3 nucleotides are TGTGCCAGCAGCTTAGCAGGGATAGAGACCCAGTACTTC. This gives the protein CASSLAGIETQYF. The variable domain in full, with the rest retrieved from reference TRBV11-3 and TRBJ2-5, is EAGVVQSPRYKIIEKKQPVAFWCNPISGHNTLYWYLQNLGQGPELLIRYENEEAVDDSQLPKDRFSAERLKGVDSTLKIQPAELGDSAVYLCASSLAGIETQYFGPGTRLLVL.

The chain recombines TRBV28 with TRBJ2-1; D is ambiguous. CDR3 length: 14 amino acids. V lost 4 bases and J lost 3, with 10 bases in between. Germline V gene sequence: CDR1 MDHEN, CDR2 SYDVKM. Here the CDR3 DNA reads TGTGCCAGCAGTTGGGCACGAAACTACAATGAGCAGTTCTTC. It specifies CASSWARNYNEQFF. The complete variable domain, with remaining parts taken from reference TRBV28 and TRBJ2-1, reads DVKVTQSSRYLVKRTGEKVFLECVQDMDHENMFWYRQDPGLGLRLIYFSYDVKMKEKGDIPEGYSVSREKKERFSLILESASTNQTSMYLCASSWARNYNEQFFGPGTRLTVL.

The chain links TRBV6-5 to TRBJ2-5; no definite D call. The DNA end favors TRBJ2-7, so the J call may be wrong. CDR3 length equals 12 residues. CDR1 and CDR2 (germline): MNHEY, SVGAGI. The CDR3 spells CASSRTSYEQYF. For the CDR3, the DNA is TGTGCCAGCAGTCGGACCTCCTACGAGCAGTACTTC.

V usage is TRBV2 and J usage is TRBJ1-2; D may be TRBD1 (5 bases). Per the germline V gene, CDR1 is SNHLY and CDR2 is FYNNEI. Between the trimmed V and J ends, which lost 6 bases and 7 bases, there was a span of 15 bases. CDR3 length: 13 amino acids. The CDR3 DNA is TGTGCCAGCAGAGGATCCACCGGGGGTGGCTACACCTTC. This sequence encodes CASRGSTGGGYTF. Full variable domain (missing parts from reference TRBV2 and TRBJ1-2): EPEVTQTPSHQVTQMGQEVILRCVPISNHLYFYWYRQILGQKVEFLVSFYNNEISEKSEIFDDQFSVERPDGSNFTLKIRSTKLEDSAMYFCASRGSTGGGYTFGSGTRLTVV.

V is TRBV13 and J is TRBJ1-1, with a possible D match to TRBD1 (5 bases). Germline assignment: CDR1 PRHDT and CDR2 FYEKMQ (reference sequence). Trimming shortened V by 4 bases and J by 5 bases, and 14 bases separated the two germline ends. The CDR3 has 14 residues. DNA of the CDR3: TGTGCCAGCAGCTACGGACGGGGGGGGACTGAAGCTTTCTTT. Protein: CASSYGRGGTEAFF.

Turning to this clone: Different DNA sequences within this sample yield the same CDR3. The chain uses TRBV7-9 and TRBJ2-1, with 7 bases that match TRBD1. The V gene end was trimmed by 5 bases and the J gene end by 3 bases; junction bases not matched to a gene: 10. CDR1 is SEHNR, CDR2 FQNEAQ, per germline (reference sequence). The CDR3 length is 16 residues. The CDR3 DNA follows: TGTGCCAGCAGCCCAAGAGGGGGCTCTGGCTACAATGAGCAGTTCTTC. Translation gives CASSPRGGSGYNEQFF.

The rearrangement links TRBV21-1 to TRBJ1-5. TRBV21-1 is assigned pseudogene status. The CDR3 is made up of 16 amino acids. The CDR3 protein is CASSLGVRSVGEPQHF. For the CDR3, the DNA is TGTGCCAGCAGCCTTGGCGTGAGGTCCGTCGGTGAGCCCCAGCATTTT.

The V and J genes are TRBV11-2 and TRBJ1-4; no reliable D call. The CDR3 loop spans 15 amino acids. Germline lookup yields CDR1 SGHAT and CDR2 FQNNGV. The V end was cut by 5 bases, the J end by 4 bases, with 14 bases between. CDR3: CASSRSPWDNEKLFF. The CDR3 nucleotides read TGTGCCAGCAGCAGATCCCCTTGGGATAATGAAAAACTGTTTTTT.

This chain joins TRBV9 and TRBJ2-5, with 8 bases fitting TRBD1. The CDR3 is 14 amino acids. Germline V gene data show CDR1 as SGDLS and CDR2 as YYNGEE. V shed 4 bases and J 5 bases; nucleotides not matched to a gene: 7. CDR3 in DNA: TGTGCCAGCAGCTACAGGGGGACCCGGGAGACCCAGTACTTC. Translating it yields CASSYRGTRETQYF.

V is TRBV5-1 and J is TRBJ2-1; a possible D gene is TRBD1 (6 bases). There are 15 residues in the CDR3. V was trimmed by 2 bases and J by 4 bases, leaving 13 bases between them. Germline V gives CDR1 SGHRS, CDR2 YFSETQ. In nucleotides, the CDR3 is TGCGCCAGCAGCTTCTCCGACAGGCTATACAATGAGCAGTTCTTC. This sequence encodes CASSFSDRLYNEQFF.

The chain employs TRBV4-1 and TRBJ2-5, with TRBD2 as a possible D gene (5 bases). This CDR3 comprises 15 residues. The germline V and J ends were trimmed by 7 bases and 1 base, with 16 bases remaining between them. Germline loops: CDR1 MGHRA, CDR2 YSYEKL. CDR3 coding DNA: TGCGCCAGCACCGATGGGATGCGGGCCCAAGAGACCCAGTACTTC. Its protein is CASTDGMRAQETQYF.

The rearrangement uses TRBV27 and TRBJ2-1; 9 bases match TRBD2. Germline-derived CDR1 and CDR2 are MNHEY and SMNVEV (reference sequence). This CDR3 comprises 15 residues. The V and J ends lost 2 bases and 4 bases, in that order; junction bases with no gene match: 3. CDR3 sequence: CASSLGLASYNEQFF. The CDR3 DNA follows: TGTGCCAGCAGTTTAGGACTAGCGAGTTACAATGAGCAGTTCTTC.

The chain has TRBV11-2 and TRBJ1-2, with TRBD1 matching over 7 bases. The CDR3 covers 15 residues. The ends lost 1 base at V and 2 bases at J; junction bases unmatched: 4. Germline V gene sequence: CDR1 SGHAT, CDR2 FQNNGV. DNA of the CDR3: TGTGCCAGCAGCTTAGGAGGGGGCTCGAACTATGGCTACACCTTC. Its translation: CASSLGGGSNYGYTF.

The rearrangement uses TRBV5-6 and TRBJ2-5; D is perhaps TRBD1 (6 bases). Germline V lookup: CDR1 SGHDT, CDR2 YYEEEE. V was pared by 4 bases and J by 5 bases, with 15 bases between. This CDR3 is 14 amino acids long. In DNA, the CDR3 is TGTGCCAGCAGCGGCAGGGGCGCGCGGGAGACCCAGTACTTC. This encodes CASSGRGARETQYF.

To note about this clone: A far larger clone differs by one base, so this is likely a read error. Distinct nucleotide sequences in the sample also encode this CDR3. The CDR3 nucleotides read TGTGCCAGCAGTCCTGGAACCCTCTACGAGCAGTACTTC. It translates to CASSPGTLYEQYF. The rearrangement joins TRBV14 to TRBJ2-7; D gene uncertain. V was clipped by 6 bases and J by 3 bases, with 12 bases between them. CDR3 size: 13 residues. The germline gives CDR1 SGHDN, CDR2 FVKESK. The full variable domain, with the rest looked up from reference TRBV14 and TRBJ2-7, is EAGVTQFPSHSVIEKGQTVTLRCDPISGHDNLYWYRRVMGKEIKFLLHFVKESKQDESGMPNNRFLAERTGGTYSTLKVQPAELEDSGVYFCASSPGTLYEQYFGPGTRLTVT.

This clone was counted only a few times. The genes are TRBV28 and TRBJ2-1; TRBD2 aligns across 12 bases. Germline V CDR1 and CDR2: MDHEN, SYDVKM. Unmatched junction bases numbered 5, after V lost 5 bases and J lost 3 bases. This CDR3 comprises 16 residues. This CDR3 is CASSPWTSGDYNEQFF. CDR3 DNA sequence: TGTGCCAGCAGTCCCTGGACTAGCGGGGACTACAATGAGCAGTTCTTC.

This chain links TRBV19 with TRBJ2-3, with 7 bases fitting TRBD2. Per germline, CDR1 LNHDA and CDR2 SQIVND (reference sequence). This CDR3 contains 15 residues. V shed 5 bases and J 5 bases; nucleotides not matched to a gene: 10. The CDR3 DNA reads as TGTGCCAGTAGTGTACTAGCGTCAGCCGAAGATACGCAGTATTTT. It encodes CASSVLASAEDTQYF.

V is TRBV5-6 and J is TRBJ2-2; D is perhaps TRBD1 or TRBD2 (5 bases each). V was pared by 5 bases and J by 0 bases, with 8 bases between. Germline values: CDR1 SGHDT, CDR2 YYEEEE. CDR3 length: 14 residues. The CDR3 bases are TGTGCCAGCAGGGGGGTTCCGAACACCGGGGAGCTGTTTTTT. This codes for CASRGVPNTGELFF.

This clone occurred once. The CDR3 spells CAIGGHEQYF. The DNA for the CDR3 is TGTGCCATCGGGGGCCACGAGCAGTACTTC. V gene TRBV10-3 combines with J gene TRBJ2-7, with D perhaps matching TRBD1 (6 bases). From germline, CDR1 is ENHRY and CDR2 SYGVKD. This CDR3 region has 10 residues. The ends were cut back, 8 bases at V and 5 bases at J, with 7 bases in the middle.